The 21 T cell receptor beta chains below were found in one sample sequenced in a study of T-cell reconstitution after alpha-beta-depleted transplantation in children. Unique molecular identifiers tagged the TCRbeta library. TCRdb re-analysed the PCR reads in MiXCR, keeping a single row per CDR3 protein. Of some 110,000 distinct CDR3 sequences listed, about a tenth are singletons. The source material was PBMCs, sampled before TCRalphabeta/CD19-depleted stem cell transplant. These receptors originate from a boy between 2 and 15 years old with acute lymphoblastic leukemia, due to receive a stem cell transplant.

The chain is built from TRBV28 and TRBJ2-1, with TRBD2 as a possible D gene (6 bases). CDR1 MDHEN and CDR2 SYDVKM come from the germline V gene. This CDR3 is built from 18 residues. The ends were cut back, 1 base at V and 0 bases at J, with 16 bases in the middle. CDR3 coding DNA: TGTGCCAGCAGTTTATACCCGGGACTCCCCAGCTCCTACAATGAGCAGTTCTTC. Protein: CASSLYPGLPSSYNEQFF.

The V gene is TRBV7-8, the J gene TRBJ2-7; a possible D gene is TRBD2 (6 bases). The CDR3 totals 17 residues. Per the germline V gene, CDR1 is SGHVS and CDR2 is FQNEAQ. The ends were cut back, 4 bases at V and 3 bases at J, with 22 bases in the middle. The CDR3 spells CASSYGLAGTGGYEQYF. DNA of the CDR3: TGTGCCAGCAGCTACGGACTGGCGGGAACGGGCGGCTACGAGCAGTACTTC.

This clonotype was observed a handful of times. The CDR3 loop reads CASTADRGGLGLSPLHF. In nucleotides, the CDR3 is TGTGCCAGCACCGCCGACAGGGGTGGGTTGGGACTCTCACCCCTCCACTTT. This rearrangement joins TRBV6-1 to TRBJ1-6, with 8 positions matching TRBD1. CDR1 is MNHNS, CDR2 SASEGT, per germline. This CDR3 has 17 amino acids. Germline trimming cut 7 bases from V and 10 bases from J; bases unmatched to any gene: 18.

The chain combines TRBV5-1 with TRBJ2-4; 12 nucleotides line up with TRBD2. Germline CDR1 and CDR2: SGHRS and YFSETQ. V shed 0 bases, J shed 0 bases, and the junction held 10 bases outside the gene matches. CDR3 size: 20 residues. CDR3 protein: CASSLETSGRSGAAKNIQYF. The CDR3 DNA follows: TGCGCCAGCAGCTTGGAAACTAGCGGGAGGAGTGGGGCAGCCAAAAACATTCAGTACTTC.

This clonotype was recorded at least ten times. The genes are TRBV28 and TRBJ2-7, with D perhaps matching TRBD1 or TRBD2 (6 bases each). The CDR3 length is 15 residues. In germline, CDR1 is MDHEN, CDR2 SYDVKM. V lost 5 bases to trimming and J lost 0 bases, with 14 bases between them. DNA of the CDR3: TGTGCCAGCAGTCCCTGGGGGGCCAGCTCCTACGAGCAGTACTTC. Amino acid sequence: CASSPWGASSYEQYF.

The table lists this clonotype with many counts. The chain uses TRBV5-6 and TRBJ2-7; 12 bases match TRBD2. The germline CDR1 and CDR2 sequences are SGHDT and YYEEEE. The CDR3 runs to 15 residues. V was pared by 4 bases and J by 2 bases, with 4 bases of the junction left unmatched. The CDR3 region has the DNA TGTGCCAGCAGCCCGGGACTAGCGGGCACCTACGAGCAGTACTTC. Protein: CASSPGLAGTYEQYF. The full variable domain, with the rest looked up from reference TRBV5-6 and TRBJ2-7, is DAGVTQSPTHLIKTRGQQVTLRCSPKSGHDTVSWYQQALGQGPQFIFQYYEEEERQRGNFPDRFSGHQFPNYSSELNVNALLLGDSALYLCASSPGLAGTYEQYFGPGTRLTVT.

This rearrangement joins TRBV5-1 to TRBJ2-5; a possible D gene is TRBD2 (6 bases). Trimming took off 4 bases at V and 4 bases at J, with 11 bases between the two ends. The CDR3 is 13 amino acids. Germline V gene sequence: CDR1 SGHRS, CDR2 YFSETQ. CDR3 loop: CASSSGLRETQYF. CDR3 nucleotide sequence: TGCGCCAGCAGCAGCGGACTACGAGAGACCCAGTACTTC.

This clonotype was seen repeatedly, ten times or more. The chain carries TRBV6-5 and TRBJ2-7, with no clear D. The V gene's germline CDR1 is MNHEY and CDR2 SVGAGI. This CDR3 is 13 amino acids long. Trimming left V 6 bases short and J 0 bases short, with 9 bases between. The CDR3 protein is CASSRSGSYEQYF. The CDR3 DNA follows: TGTGCCAGCAGCCGGTCGGGCTCCTACGAGCAGTACTTC.

At least ten counts were recorded for this clonotype. The chain uses TRBV20-1 and TRBJ2-5, with 8 bases lining up with TRBD2. Per germline, CDR1 DFQATT and CDR2 SNEGSKA (reference sequence). The CDR3 is 15 residues long. Trimming took 6 bases from V and 4 from J; bases not matched to a gene: 13. DNA of the CDR3: TGCAGTGCCCCACTCTCCGGGGGGGTACGAGAGACCCAGTACTTC. Encoded protein: CSAPLSGGVRETQYF.

This chain connects TRBV7-3 to TRBJ2-4, with 9 bases aligning to TRBD2. The CDR3 spans 16 residues. The V gene end was trimmed by 1 base and the J gene end by 9 bases; junction bases not matched to a gene: 10. Germline V CDR1 and CDR2: SGHTA, FQGTGA. CDR3 sequence (DNA): TGTGCCAGCAGCTTAATGGGTAGCGGGAGATCGAGCATTCAGTACTTC. As protein: CASSLMGSGRSSIQYF.

The chain combines TRBV10-2 with TRBJ2-7, with D maybe TRBD1 (5 bases). V lost 3 bases and J 7 bases, leaving 13 bases between the germline ends. Germline CDR1 is WSHSY and CDR2 is SAAADI. The CDR3 consists of 13 residues. CDR3 region: CASSEGRAGEQYF. Here the CDR3 DNA reads TGCGCCAGCAGTGAAGGCAGGGCTGGGGAGCAGTACTTC.

This clonotype was observed at least ten times. The V and J genes are TRBV12-3 or TRBV12-4 and TRBJ2-3, with TRBD2 matching over 7 bases. The CDR3 consists of 18 residues. V gave up 2 bases and J gave up 4 bases; unmatched junction bases: 15. Here the CDR3 DNA reads TGTGCCAGCAGTTTATTTCGCGGGGGATCTTATAAGGCAGATACGCAGTATTTT. Translated, it gives CASSLFRGGSYKADTQYF.

This clonotype was counted a few times. This chain joins TRBV6-5 and TRBJ2-6; D remains unclear. Germline V gives CDR1 MNHEY, CDR2 SVGAGI. Trimming stripped 2 bases from V and 3 bases from J, with 14 bases between. This CDR3 is built from 17 residues. CDR3 nucleotide sequence: TGTGCCAGCAGTTACGGTCCGTCGACGAGTGGGGCCAACGTCCTGACTTTC. Its translation is CASSYGPSTSGANVLTF.

This clonotype was seen a few times. The chain uses TRBV5-1 and TRBJ2-1; TRBD1 agrees at 7 bases. Germline V CDR1 and CDR2: SGHRS, YFSETQ. J lost 12 bases, V lost 0 bases, and 9 bases had no gene match. The CDR3 extends over 14 amino acids. CDR3 nucleotides: TGCGCCAGCAGCTTGGAGGGGGCCTGGGCTGGGCAGTTCTTC. Protein sequence: CASSLEGAWAGQFF.

This clonotype was picked up a small number of times. V usage is TRBV12-3 or TRBV12-4 and J usage is TRBJ1-1; possibly TRBD1 for D (5 bases). V was clipped by 6 bases and J by 6 bases, with 11 bases between them. The CDR3 totals 12 residues. In DNA form, the CDR3 reads TGTGCCAGCAGGGGGCACGAGGCTGAAGCTTTCTTT. It is translated as CASRGHEAEAFF.

Concerning this clonotype itself: The conserved final phenylalanine or tryptophan is absent from the CDR3, which likely points to a read error. The chain joins TRBV7-9 to TRBJ1-6; a weak D match, TRBD1 (5 bases). V was trimmed by 10 bases and J by 0 bases, leaving 13 bases between them. CDR1 SEHNR and CDR2 FQNEAQ come from the germline V gene (reference sequence). CDR3 length: 15 amino acids. CDR3 sequence: CAIPWGGSYNSPLHY. DNA for the CDR3: TGTGCCATCCCTTGGGGGGGCTCCTATAATTCACCCCTCCACTAT.

V usage is TRBV6-1 and J usage is TRBJ2-1, with D hard to call. CDR1 and CDR2 from the germline V gene are MNHNS and SASEGT. V lost 10 bases to trimming and J lost 7 bases, with 11 bases between them. The CDR3 has 11 amino acids. The CDR3 region has the DNA TGTGCCACCCTTCAGTGGAATGAGCAGTTCTTC. This codes for CATLQWNEQFF.

This sequence joins TRBV6-1 and TRBJ2-1, with 7 bases matching TRBD2. The V segment lost 7 bases and the J segment 7 bases; nucleotides outside the gene matches: 13. The germline CDR1 and CDR2 sequences are MNHNS and SASEGT. The CDR3 runs 15 residues. Here the CDR3 DNA reads TGTGCCAGCACCACCCCCGGGACTACTAGGAATGAGCAGTTCTTC. The encoded protein is CASTTPGTTRNEQFF.

This clonotype was detected only a few times. The J gene is TRBJ2-3, the V gene TRBV20-1; D is possibly TRBD1 (6 bases). The CDR3 has 14 amino acids. V dropped 3 bases and J dropped 1 base, with 11 bases sitting between them. Germline CDR1 is DFQATT and CDR2 is SNEGSKA (reference sequence). CDR3 protein: CSASGQRRTDTQYF. DNA for the CDR3: TGCAGTGCTAGTGGACAGAGGCGCACAGATACGCAGTATTTT.

This clonotype came up many times. This CDR3 is CASSPPRLAGEETQYF. CDR3 DNA: TGTGCCAGCAGCCCGCCTAGACTAGCGGGAGAAGAGACCCAGTACTTC. This sequence joins TRBV7-9 and TRBJ2-5, with 12 bases that match TRBD2. J gave up 3 bases and V 5 bases, and 7 bases lay outside the gene matches. Germline CDR1 is SEHNR and CDR2 is FQNEAQ (reference sequence). The CDR3 contains 16 residues.

This clonotype was seen more than once but under ten times. The V and J genes are TRBV7-9 and TRBJ1-2; no clear D. Germline V lookup: CDR1 SEHNR, CDR2 FQNEAQ (reference sequence). V was cut by 5 bases and J by 5 bases, with 9 bases left in between. The CDR3 is made up of 12 amino acids. The chain's CDR3 is CASSPKGYGYTF. CDR3 nucleotide sequence: TGTGCCAGCAGCCCCAAGGGTTATGGCTACACCTTC.